This passage covers 3 T cell receptor beta chains from one sample sequenced in a study of neoadjuvant nivolumab and ipilimumab in lung cancer. Profiled with immunoSEQ multiplex PCR; TCRdb holds only in-frame clones, not every one. Of roughly 20,000 clones in the sample, roughly 79% were seen once. The material was tumor tissue, obtained after neoadjuvant nivolumab, alone or with ipilimumab, at or shortly before surgery. These receptors were taken from an adult with non-small cell lung cancer.

This clone was observed a few times. The rearrangement joins TRBV10-3 to TRBJ2-5; 12 nucleotides line up with TRBD2. Germline V lookup: CDR1 ENHRY, CDR2 SYGVKD. The CDR3 spans 16 residues. V gave up 4 bases and J gave up 1 base; unmatched junction bases: 4. The chain's CDR3 is CAISGGGLAGQETQYF. The CDR3 coding sequence is TGTGCCATCAGTGGTGGGGGACTAGCGGGCCAAGAGACCCAGTACTTC.

This chain joins TRBV7-9 and TRBJ2-1; 9 bases align to TRBD1. The CDR3 contains 13 residues. CDR1 and CDR2 (germline): SEHNR, FQNEAQ (reference sequence). Germline trimming cut 3 bases from V and 8 bases from J; bases unmatched to any gene: 2. The CDR3 is CASSLGQGYEQFF. In DNA, the CDR3 is TGTGCCAGCAGCTTGGGACAGGGCTATGAGCAGTTCTTC.

The rearrangement links TRBV5-6 to TRBJ1-5; D is undetermined. Trimming pared 3 bases from V and 6 bases from J, leaving 16 bases between. The CDR3 spans 15 residues. Germline V gene data show CDR1 as SGHDT and CDR2 as YYEEEE. CDR3 coding DNA: TGTGCCAGCAGCTCCCGGTTCGGAGGGAGTCAGCCCCAGCATTTT. It translates to CASSSRFGGSQPQHF.